The next 20 T cell receptor beta chains were all read from a single sample in a study of T cell changes during pregnancy in multiple sclerosis. TCRdb keeps only in-frame clones here, not all; method: immunoSEQ multiplex PCR. The data contain about 51,000 clones, 85% to 95% of them seen just once; the ten biggest clones take up approximately 0.62%. Sequencing used CD4+ T cells from peripheral blood mononuclear cells, obtained in the third trimester of pregnancy. Receptors originate from a female donor with multiple sclerosis, enrolled in a pregnancy study.

This chain connects TRBV6-1 to TRBJ2-3; 9 positions match TRBD2. The CDR3 consists of 19 residues. The V gene end was trimmed by 4 bases and the J gene end by 5 bases; junction bases not matched to a gene: 19. Germline CDR1 is MNHNS and CDR2 is SASEGT. The CDR3 DNA reads TGTGCCAGCAGTGCAATAGGGGTAAGGATAGCGGGAGTCGGAGATACGCAGTATTTT. This sequence encodes CASSAIGVRIAGVGDTQYF.

This clone came up once. The chain combines TRBV9 with TRBJ2-2; a possible D gene is TRBD1 (6 bases). The V and J ends lost 4 bases and 2 bases respectively, with 12 bases between them. CDR3 length equals 15 residues. Germline CDR1 is SGDLS and CDR2 is YYNGEE. The CDR3 loop reads CASSPGATNTGELFF. DNA for the CDR3: TGTGCCAGCAGCCCAGGGGCCACAAACACCGGGGAGCTGTTTTTT.

The chain employs TRBV19 and TRBJ2-4, with D perhaps TRBD2 (6 bases). The germline V and J ends were trimmed by 8 bases and 1 base, with 15 bases remaining between them. The CDR3 has 15 amino acids. Germline V gene lookup returns CDR1 LNHDA and CDR2 SQIVND (reference sequence). The CDR3 loop is CASAGRIWAKNIQYF. The CDR3 nucleotides read TGTGCCAGTGCCGGGAGAATCTGGGCCAAAAACATTCAGTACTTC. Drawing the rest from reference TRBV19 and TRBJ2-4, the complete variable domain is DGGITQSPKYLFRKEGQNVTLSCEQNLNHDAMYWYRQDPGQGLRLIYYSQIVNDFQKGDIAEGYSVSREKKESFPLTVTSAQKNPTAFYLCASAGRIWAKNIQYFGAGTRLSVL.

The chain employs TRBV11-3 and TRBJ2-1; 10 positions match TRBD2. The CDR3 sequence is 16 residues long. J gave up 0 bases and V 5 bases, and 4 bases lay outside the gene matches. Germline lookup yields CDR1 SGHNT and CDR2 YENEEA. CDR3 residues: CASSPRTSGSYNEQFF. DNA of the CDR3: TGTGCCAGCAGCCCACGGACTAGCGGCTCCTACAATGAGCAGTTCTTC. The entire variable domain, with the rest obtained from reference TRBV11-3 and TRBJ2-1, is as follows: EAGVVQSPRYKIIEKKQPVAFWCNPISGHNTLYWYLQNLGQGPELLIRYENEEAVDDSQLPKDRFSAERLKGVDSTLKIQPAELGDSAVYLCASSPRTSGSYNEQFFGPGTRLTVL.

The chain has TRBV30 and TRBJ2-7; 9 bases are shared with TRBD2. Germline CDR1 is GTSNPN and CDR2 is SVGIG (reference sequence). V was clipped by 3 bases and J by 6 bases; unmatched bases: 6. CDR3 length equals 13 residues. The CDR3 DNA is TGTGCCTGGAGGACTAGCGGTCGCCTCGAGCAGTACTTC. Amino acid sequence: CAWRTSGRLEQYF.

The chain carries TRBV28 and TRBJ2-2, with TRBD1 matching over 10 bases. The V gene end was trimmed by 5 bases and the J gene end by 6 bases; junction bases not matched to a gene: 9. This CDR3 has 16 residues. Germline V lookup: CDR1 MDHEN, CDR2 SYDVKM. The CDR3 here is CASSEWTGGIAGELFF. In nucleotides, the CDR3 is TGTGCCAGCAGTGAGTGGACAGGGGGAATCGCCGGGGAGCTGTTTTTT.

The genes are TRBV5-1 and TRBJ2-6; D may be TRBD1 (6 bases). The CDR3 runs 15 residues. V lost 4 bases, J lost 2 bases, and 10 bases lay in between. Germline V lookup: CDR1 SGHRS, CDR2 YFSETQ. The CDR3 DNA is TGCGCCAGCAGCCAGGGGCAAACTGGGGCCAACGTCCTGACTTTC. Protein sequence: CASSQGQTGANVLTF.

CDR3 DNA: TGTGCCAGTAGTATGGCCCCGACAGTCCAAAATCAGCCCCAGCATTTT. As protein: CASSMAPTVQNQPQHF. The chain is built from TRBV19 and TRBJ1-5; a possible D gene is TRBD1 (5 bases). The CDR3 runs 16 residues. V gave up 3 bases and J gave up 4 bases, with 16 bases separating them. The germline V gene encodes CDR1 LNHDA and CDR2 SQIVND (reference sequence).

This chain uses TRBV7-8 with TRBJ2-5; 7 nucleotides align to TRBD2. The CDR3 runs to 16 residues. Germline values: CDR1 SGHVS, CDR2 FQNEAQ. V was pared by 5 bases and J by 1 base, with 10 bases of the junction left unmatched. CDR3 sequence reads: CASSRDYQIIQETQYF. DNA for the CDR3: TGTGCCAGCAGCCGGGACTACCAAATAATCCAAGAGACCCAGTACTTC.

The chain has TRBV27 and TRBJ1-4; D possibly corresponds to TRBD1 (5 bases). Germline lookup yields CDR1 MNHEY and CDR2 SMNVEV (reference sequence). This CDR3 has 13 amino acids. The ends were cut back, 8 bases at V and 2 bases at J, with 9 bases in the middle. The CDR3 spells CASARGTNEKLFF. The DNA for the CDR3 is TGTGCCAGCGCAAGGGGCACTAATGAAAAACTGTTTTTT.

The chain couples TRBV7-9 to TRBJ2-5, with 11 bases aligning to TRBD1. The length of the CDR3 is 15 residues. V shed 4 bases, J shed 4 bases, and the junction held 5 bases outside the gene matches. The germline CDR1 and CDR2 sequences are SEHNR and FQNEAQ (reference sequence). The chain's CDR3 is CASSSGTGGIETQYF. The CDR3 region has the DNA TGTGCCAGCAGCTCCGGGACAGGGGGGATAGAGACCCAGTACTTC.

The rearrangement joins TRBV14 to TRBJ2-7; D is ambiguous. In germline, CDR1 is SGHDN, CDR2 FVKESK. Trimming left V 0 bases short and J 5 bases short, with 2 bases between. The CDR3 totals 11 residues. This chain's CDR3 is CASSQDNEQYF. CDR3 bases: TGTGCCAGCAGCCAAGATAACGAGCAGTACTTC. The complete variable domain, with remaining parts taken from reference TRBV14 and TRBJ2-7, reads EAGVTQFPSHSVIEKGQTVTLRCDPISGHDNLYWYRRVMGKEIKFLLHFVKESKQDESGMPNNRFLAERTGGTYSTLKVQPAELEDSGVYFCASSQDNEQYFGPGTRLTVT.

The chain recombines TRBV28 with TRBJ2-6; D is ambiguous. Trimming removed 8 bases at V and 0 bases at J, with 11 bases between. This CDR3 is 15 amino acids long. The germline V gene encodes CDR1 MDHEN and CDR2 SYDVKM. The CDR3 reads CASGALLSGANVLTF. Here the CDR3 DNA reads TGTGCCAGCGGTGCCCTACTCTCTGGGGCCAACGTCCTGACTTTC.

The chain joins TRBV28 to TRBJ2-3; 9 nucleotides agree with TRBD1. The CDR3 length is 15 residues. The germline V gene encodes CDR1 MDHEN and CDR2 SYDVKM. Unmatched junction bases numbered 12, after V lost 9 bases and J lost 5 bases. CDR3: CASYRGQGDQDTQYF. CDR3 DNA sequence: TGTGCCAGTTACAGGGGGCAGGGGGATCAAGATACGCAGTATTTT.

J is TRBJ2-2 and V is TRBV6-1; the D gene is possibly TRBD2 (7 bases). CDR1 is MNHNS and CDR2 is SASEGT in the germline V gene. This CDR3 comprises 15 residues. With 4 bases removed from V and 4 bases from J, the gap between germline ends came to 13 bases. Written as DNA, the CDR3 is TGTGCCAGCAGTGCGGGGGGCCGACTCACCGGGGAGCTGTTTTTT. It specifies CASSAGGRLTGELFF.

This sequence joins TRBV6-5 and TRBJ2-7; TRBD1 matches 8 bases. The germline V gene has CDR1 MNHEY and CDR2 SVGAGI. This CDR3 has 13 amino acids. The V gene end was trimmed by 6 bases and the J gene end by 3 bases; junction bases not matched to a gene: 4. CDR3 sequence reads: CASSLDRGYEQYF. CDR3 bases: TGTGCCAGCAGCCTCGACAGGGGCTACGAGCAGTACTTC.

The chain joins TRBV10-3 to TRBJ2-1; no clear D. The germline V and J ends were trimmed by 3 bases and 0 bases, with 12 bases remaining between them. This CDR3 is built from 16 residues. Germline values: CDR1 ENHRY, CDR2 SYGVKD. The DNA for the CDR3 is TGTGCCATCAGTGAAAGTTTGGTTAGCTCCTACAATGAGCAGTTCTTC. Its translation: CAISESLVSSYNEQFF.

The genes are TRBV18 and TRBJ1-1, with 9 bases fitting TRBD1. Germline lookup yields CDR1 KGHSH and CDR2 LQKENI. Losses at the gene ends were 6 bases for V and 1 base for J; bases not matched to a gene: 12. This CDR3 is 17 amino acids long. The CDR3 is CASSQPGQGWANTEAFF. The CDR3 nucleotides read TGTGCCAGCTCGCAACCGGGACAGGGTTGGGCGAACACTGAAGCTTTCTTT.

The sample holds a few counts of this clone. The chain couples TRBV2 to TRBJ2-5; D possibly corresponds to TRBD2 (5 bases). The germline gives CDR1 SNHLY, CDR2 FYNNEI. Trimming cost V 5 bases and J 4 bases, with 17 bases left between them. CDR3 length: 15 residues. CDR3 in amino acids: CASSREDLLAETQYF. CDR3 nucleotide sequence: TGTGCCAGCAGTCGGGAAGACCTGTTAGCAGAGACCCAGTACTTC.

V gene TRBV6-6 combines with J gene TRBJ2-5; no clear D gene. Trimming took 2 bases from V and 5 from J, leaving 9 bases between them. Germline V gene data show CDR1 as MNHNY and CDR2 as SVGAGI (reference sequence). This CDR3 has 13 amino acids. The CDR3 spells CASSYPSLETQYF. DNA of the CDR3: TGTGCCAGCAGTTACCCCTCTTTGGAGACCCAGTACTTC.